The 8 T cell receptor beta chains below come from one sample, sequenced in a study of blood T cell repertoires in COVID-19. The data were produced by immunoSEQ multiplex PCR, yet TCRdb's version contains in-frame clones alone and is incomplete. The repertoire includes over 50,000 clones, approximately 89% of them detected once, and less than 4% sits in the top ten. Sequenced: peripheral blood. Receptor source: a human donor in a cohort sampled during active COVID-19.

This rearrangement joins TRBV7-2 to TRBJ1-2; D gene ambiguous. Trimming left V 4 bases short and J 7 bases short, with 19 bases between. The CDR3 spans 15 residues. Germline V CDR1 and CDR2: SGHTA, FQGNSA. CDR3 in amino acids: CASSSPGIQRRGYTF. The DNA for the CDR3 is TGTGCCAGCAGCTCGCCCGGGATCCAGCGGCGTGGCTACACCTTC. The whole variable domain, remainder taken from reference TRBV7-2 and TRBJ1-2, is GAGVSQSPSNKVTEKGKDVELRCDPISGHTALYWYRQSLGQGLEFLIYFQGNSAPDKSGLPSDRFSAERTGGSVSTLTIQRTQQEDSAVYLCASSSPGIQRRGYTFGSGTRLTVV.

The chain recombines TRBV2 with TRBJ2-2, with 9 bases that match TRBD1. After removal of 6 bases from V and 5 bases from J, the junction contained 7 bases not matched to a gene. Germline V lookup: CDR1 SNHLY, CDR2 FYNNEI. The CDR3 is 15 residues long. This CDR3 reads CASRGQGSRTGELFF. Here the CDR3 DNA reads TGTGCCAGCAGAGGACAGGGGAGTAGGACCGGGGAGCTGTTTTTT.

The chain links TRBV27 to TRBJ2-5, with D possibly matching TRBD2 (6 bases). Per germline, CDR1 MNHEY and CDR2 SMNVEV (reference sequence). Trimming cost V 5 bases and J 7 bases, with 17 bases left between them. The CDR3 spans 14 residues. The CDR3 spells CASSPTSPRATQYF. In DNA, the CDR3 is TGTGCCAGCAGTCCTACTAGCCCCCGGGCGACCCAGTACTTC.

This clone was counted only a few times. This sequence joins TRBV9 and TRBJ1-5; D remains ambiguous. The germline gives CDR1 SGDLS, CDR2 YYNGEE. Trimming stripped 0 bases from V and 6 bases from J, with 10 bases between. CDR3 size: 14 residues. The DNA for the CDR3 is TGTGCCAGCAGCGTAGAAGGCAGAGGTCAGCCCCAGCATTTT. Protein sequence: CASSVEGRGQPQHF.

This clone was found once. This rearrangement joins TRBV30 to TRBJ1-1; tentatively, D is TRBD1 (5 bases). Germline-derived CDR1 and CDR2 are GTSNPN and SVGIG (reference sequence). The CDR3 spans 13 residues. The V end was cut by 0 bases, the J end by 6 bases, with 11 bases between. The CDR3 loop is CAWSVFWGAEAFF. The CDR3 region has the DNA TGTGCCTGGAGTGTATTTTGGGGGGCTGAAGCTTTCTTT.

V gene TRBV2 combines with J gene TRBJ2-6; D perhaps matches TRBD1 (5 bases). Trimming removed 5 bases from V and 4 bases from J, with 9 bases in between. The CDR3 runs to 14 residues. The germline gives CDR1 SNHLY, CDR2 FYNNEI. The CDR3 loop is CASSPGYGANVLTF. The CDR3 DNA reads TGTGCCAGCAGTCCAGGGTACGGGGCCAACGTCCTGACTTTC.

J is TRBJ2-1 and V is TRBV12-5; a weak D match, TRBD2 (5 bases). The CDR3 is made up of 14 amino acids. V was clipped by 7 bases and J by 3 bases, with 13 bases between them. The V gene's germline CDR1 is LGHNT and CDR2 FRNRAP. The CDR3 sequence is CASALGRGYNEQFF. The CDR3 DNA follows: TGTGCTAGTGCCCTTGGCCGGGGCTACAATGAGCAGTTCTTC. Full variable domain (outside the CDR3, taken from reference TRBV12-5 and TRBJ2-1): DARVTQTPRHKVTEMGQEVTMRCQPILGHNTVFWYRQTMMQGLELLAYFRNRAPLDDSGMPKDRFSAEMPDATLATLKIQPSEPRDSAVYFCASALGRGYNEQFFGPGTRLTVL.

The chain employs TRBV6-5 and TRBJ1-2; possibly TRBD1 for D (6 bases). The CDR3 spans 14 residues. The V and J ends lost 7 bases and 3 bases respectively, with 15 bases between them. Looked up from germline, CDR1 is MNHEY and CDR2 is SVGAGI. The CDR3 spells CASTRGDLDYGYTF. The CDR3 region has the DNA TGTGCCAGCACCAGGGGCGACCTGGACTATGGCTACACCTTC.